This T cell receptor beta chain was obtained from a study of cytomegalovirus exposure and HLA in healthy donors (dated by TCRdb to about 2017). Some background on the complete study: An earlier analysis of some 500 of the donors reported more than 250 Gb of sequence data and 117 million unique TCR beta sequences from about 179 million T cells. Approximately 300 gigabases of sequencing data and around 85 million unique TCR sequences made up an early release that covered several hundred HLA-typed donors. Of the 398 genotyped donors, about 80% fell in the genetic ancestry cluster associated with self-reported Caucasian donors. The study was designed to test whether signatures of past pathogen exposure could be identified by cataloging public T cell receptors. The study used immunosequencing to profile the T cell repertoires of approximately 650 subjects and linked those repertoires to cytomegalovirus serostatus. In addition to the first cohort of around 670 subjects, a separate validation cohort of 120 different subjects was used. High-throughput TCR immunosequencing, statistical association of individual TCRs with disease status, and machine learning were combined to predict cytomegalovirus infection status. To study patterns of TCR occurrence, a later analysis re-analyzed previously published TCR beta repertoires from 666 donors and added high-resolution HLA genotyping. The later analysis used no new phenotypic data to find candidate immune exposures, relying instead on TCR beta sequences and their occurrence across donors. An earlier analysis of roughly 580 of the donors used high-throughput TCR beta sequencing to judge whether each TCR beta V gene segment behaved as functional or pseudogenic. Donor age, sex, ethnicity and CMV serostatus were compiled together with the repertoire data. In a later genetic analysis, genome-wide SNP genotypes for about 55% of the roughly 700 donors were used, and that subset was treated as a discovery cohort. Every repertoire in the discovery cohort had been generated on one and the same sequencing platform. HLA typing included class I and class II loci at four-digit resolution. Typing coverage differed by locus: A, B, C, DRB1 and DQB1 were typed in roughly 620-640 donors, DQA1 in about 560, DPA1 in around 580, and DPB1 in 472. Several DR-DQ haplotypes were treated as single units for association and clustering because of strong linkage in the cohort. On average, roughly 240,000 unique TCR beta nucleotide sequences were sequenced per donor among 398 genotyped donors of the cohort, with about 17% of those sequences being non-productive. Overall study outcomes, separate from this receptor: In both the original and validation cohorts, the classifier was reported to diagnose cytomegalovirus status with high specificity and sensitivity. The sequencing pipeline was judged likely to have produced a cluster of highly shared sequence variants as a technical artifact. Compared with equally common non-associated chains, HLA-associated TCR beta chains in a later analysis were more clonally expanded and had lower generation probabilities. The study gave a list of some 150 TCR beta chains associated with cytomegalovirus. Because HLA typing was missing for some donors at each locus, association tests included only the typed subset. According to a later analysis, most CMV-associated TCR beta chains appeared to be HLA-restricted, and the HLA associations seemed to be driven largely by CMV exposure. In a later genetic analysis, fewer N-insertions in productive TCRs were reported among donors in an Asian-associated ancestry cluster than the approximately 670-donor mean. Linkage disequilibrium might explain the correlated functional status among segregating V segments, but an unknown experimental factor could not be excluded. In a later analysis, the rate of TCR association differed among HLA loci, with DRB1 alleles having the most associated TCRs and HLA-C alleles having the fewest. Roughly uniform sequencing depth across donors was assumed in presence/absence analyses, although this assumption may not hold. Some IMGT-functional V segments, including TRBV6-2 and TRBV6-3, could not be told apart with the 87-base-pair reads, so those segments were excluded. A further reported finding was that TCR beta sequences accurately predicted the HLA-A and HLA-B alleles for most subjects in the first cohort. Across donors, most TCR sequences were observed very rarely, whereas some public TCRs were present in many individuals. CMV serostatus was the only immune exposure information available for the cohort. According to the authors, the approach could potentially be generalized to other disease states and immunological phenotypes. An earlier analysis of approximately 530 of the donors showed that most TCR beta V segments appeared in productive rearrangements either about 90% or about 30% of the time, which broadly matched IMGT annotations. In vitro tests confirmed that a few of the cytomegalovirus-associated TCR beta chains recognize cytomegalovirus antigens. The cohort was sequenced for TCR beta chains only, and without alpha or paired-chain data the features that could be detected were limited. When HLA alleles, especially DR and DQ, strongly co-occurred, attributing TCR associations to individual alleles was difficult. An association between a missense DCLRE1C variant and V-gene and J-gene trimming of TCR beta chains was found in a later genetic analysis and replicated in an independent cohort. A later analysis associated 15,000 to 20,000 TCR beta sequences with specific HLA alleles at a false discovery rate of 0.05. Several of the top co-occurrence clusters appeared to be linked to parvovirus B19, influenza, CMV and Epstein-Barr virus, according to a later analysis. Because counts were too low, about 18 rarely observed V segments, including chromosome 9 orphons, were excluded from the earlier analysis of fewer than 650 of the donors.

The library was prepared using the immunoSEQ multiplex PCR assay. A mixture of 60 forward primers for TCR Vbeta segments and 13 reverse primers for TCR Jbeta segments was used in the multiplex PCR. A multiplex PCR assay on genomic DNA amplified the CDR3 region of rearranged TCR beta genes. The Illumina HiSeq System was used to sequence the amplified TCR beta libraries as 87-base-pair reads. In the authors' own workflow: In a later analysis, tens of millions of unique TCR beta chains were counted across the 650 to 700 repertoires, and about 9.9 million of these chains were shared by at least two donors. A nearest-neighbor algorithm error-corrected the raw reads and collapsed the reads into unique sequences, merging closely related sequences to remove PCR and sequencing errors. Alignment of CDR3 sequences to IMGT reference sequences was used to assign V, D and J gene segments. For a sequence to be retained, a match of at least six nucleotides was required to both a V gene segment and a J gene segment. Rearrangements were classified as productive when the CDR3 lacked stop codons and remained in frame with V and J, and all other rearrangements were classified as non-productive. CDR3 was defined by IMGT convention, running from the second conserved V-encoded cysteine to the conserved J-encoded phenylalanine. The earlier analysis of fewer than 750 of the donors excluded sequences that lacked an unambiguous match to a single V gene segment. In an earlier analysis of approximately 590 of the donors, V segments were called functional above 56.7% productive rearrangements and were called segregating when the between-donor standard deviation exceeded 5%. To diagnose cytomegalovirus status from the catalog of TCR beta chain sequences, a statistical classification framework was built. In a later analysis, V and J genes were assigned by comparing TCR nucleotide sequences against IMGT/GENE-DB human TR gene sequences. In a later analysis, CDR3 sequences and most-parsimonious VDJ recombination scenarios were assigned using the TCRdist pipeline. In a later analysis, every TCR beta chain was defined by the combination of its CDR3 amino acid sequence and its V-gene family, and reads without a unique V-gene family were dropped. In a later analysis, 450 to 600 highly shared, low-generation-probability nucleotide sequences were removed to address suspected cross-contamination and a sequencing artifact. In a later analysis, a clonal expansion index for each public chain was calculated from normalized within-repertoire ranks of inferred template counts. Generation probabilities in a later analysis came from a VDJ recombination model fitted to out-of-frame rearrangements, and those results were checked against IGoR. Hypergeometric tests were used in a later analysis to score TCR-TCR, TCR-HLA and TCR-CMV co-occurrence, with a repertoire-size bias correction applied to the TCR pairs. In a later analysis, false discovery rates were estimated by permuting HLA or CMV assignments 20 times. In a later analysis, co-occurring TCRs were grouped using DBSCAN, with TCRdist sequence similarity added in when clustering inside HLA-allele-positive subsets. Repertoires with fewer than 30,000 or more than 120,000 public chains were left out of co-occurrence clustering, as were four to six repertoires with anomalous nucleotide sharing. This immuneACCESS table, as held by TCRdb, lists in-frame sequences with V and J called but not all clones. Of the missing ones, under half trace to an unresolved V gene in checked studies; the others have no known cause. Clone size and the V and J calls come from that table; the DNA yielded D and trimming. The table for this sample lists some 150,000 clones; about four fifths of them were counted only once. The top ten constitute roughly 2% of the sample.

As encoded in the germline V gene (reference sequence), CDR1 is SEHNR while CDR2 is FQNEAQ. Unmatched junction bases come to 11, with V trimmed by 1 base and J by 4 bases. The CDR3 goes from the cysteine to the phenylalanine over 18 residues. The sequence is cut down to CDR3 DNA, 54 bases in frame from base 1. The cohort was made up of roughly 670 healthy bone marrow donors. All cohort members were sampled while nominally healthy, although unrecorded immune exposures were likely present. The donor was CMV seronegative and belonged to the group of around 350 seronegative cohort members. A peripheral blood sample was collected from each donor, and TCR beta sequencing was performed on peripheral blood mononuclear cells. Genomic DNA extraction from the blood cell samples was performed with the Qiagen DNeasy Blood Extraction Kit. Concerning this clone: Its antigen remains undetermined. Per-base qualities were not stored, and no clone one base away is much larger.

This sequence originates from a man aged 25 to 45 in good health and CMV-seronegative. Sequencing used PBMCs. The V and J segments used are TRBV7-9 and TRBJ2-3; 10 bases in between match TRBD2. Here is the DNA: TGTGCCAGCAGCTTAGAGCCAGAGTGGACTAGCGGCGCAGATACGCAGTATTTT. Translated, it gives CASSLEPEWTSGADTQYF.